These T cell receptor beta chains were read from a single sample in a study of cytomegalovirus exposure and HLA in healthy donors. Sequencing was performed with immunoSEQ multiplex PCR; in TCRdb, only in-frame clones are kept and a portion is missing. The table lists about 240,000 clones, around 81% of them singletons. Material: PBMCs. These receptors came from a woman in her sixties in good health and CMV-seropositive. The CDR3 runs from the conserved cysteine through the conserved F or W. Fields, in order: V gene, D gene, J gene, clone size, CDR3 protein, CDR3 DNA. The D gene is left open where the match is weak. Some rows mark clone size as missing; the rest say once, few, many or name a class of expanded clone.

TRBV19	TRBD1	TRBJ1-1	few	CASSIAGTGRTEAFF	TGTGCCAGTAGTATAGCCGGGACAGGGAGAACTGAAGCTTTCTTT
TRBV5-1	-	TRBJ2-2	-	CASSLDQTGELFF	TGCGCCAGCAGCTTGGATCAAACCGGGGAGCTGTTTTTT
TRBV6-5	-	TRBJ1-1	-	CASSLRDHTEAFF	TGTGCCAGCAGCCTCAGGGATCACACTGAAGCTTTCTTT
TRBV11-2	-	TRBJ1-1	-	CASTLGIGGVHEAFF	TGTGCCAGCACCCTGGGGATTGGAGGGGTACATGAAGCTTTCTTT
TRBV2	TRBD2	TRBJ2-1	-	CASSPGGRIYNEQFF	TGTGCCAGCAGCCCCGGGGGGAGAATTTACAATGAGCAGTTCTTC
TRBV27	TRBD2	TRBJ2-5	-	CASGLVGETQYF	TGTGCCAGCGGACTAGTTGGAGAGACCCAGTACTTC
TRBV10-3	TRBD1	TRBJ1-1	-	CAISPGQGAKTEAFF	TGTGCCATCAGTCCGGGACAGGGGGCTAAAACTGAAGCTTTCTTT
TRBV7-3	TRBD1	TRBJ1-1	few	CASSSDRGRAEAFF	TGTGCCAGCAGCTCAGACAGGGGAAGGGCTGAAGCTTTCTTT
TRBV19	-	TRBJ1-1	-	CASSPRTVNTEAFF	TGTGCCAGTAGTCCAAGGACAGTGAACACTGAAGCTTTCTTT
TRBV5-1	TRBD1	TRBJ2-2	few	CASSHRTGLTGELFF	TGCGCCAGCAGCCACCGGACAGGGCTTACCGGGGAGCTGTTTTTT
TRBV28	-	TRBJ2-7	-	CASSSSKLRDLTYEQYF	TGTGCCAGCAGTTCGTCCAAACTCCGGGACTTAACCTACGAGCAGTACTTC
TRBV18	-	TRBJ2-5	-	CASSPRAGNQETQYF	TGTGCCAGCTCACCGAGGGCGGGCAATCAAGAGACCCAGTACTTC
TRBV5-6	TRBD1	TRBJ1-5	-	CASSRRTGSLGQPQHF	TGTGCCAGCAGCCGACGGACAGGCAGCCTCGGACAGCCCCAGCATTTT
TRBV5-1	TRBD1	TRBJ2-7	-	CASSWDGNRGDHNEQYF	TGCGCCAGCAGCTGGGACGGCAACAGGGGGGATCACAACGAGCAGTACTTC
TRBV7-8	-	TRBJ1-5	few	CASSPRRYLSNQPQHF	TGTGCCAGCAGCCCGCGGAGGTACCTTAGCAATCAGCCCCAGCATTTT
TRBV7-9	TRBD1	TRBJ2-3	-	CAIPALDRDSTDTQYF	TGTGCCATCCCCGCCCTCGACAGGGATTCCACAGATACGCAGTATTTT
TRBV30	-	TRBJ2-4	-	CAWSGAGDRIQYF	TGCGCCTGGAGTGGGGCAGGGGACCGCATTCAGTACTTC
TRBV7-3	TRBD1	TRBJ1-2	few	CASSFQGARGYTF	TGTGCCAGCAGCTTTCAGGGGGCGCGTGGCTACACCTTC
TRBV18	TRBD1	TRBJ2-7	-	CASSPPGTGGYEQYF	TGTGCCAGCTCACCTCCTGGGACAGGGGGGTACGAGCAGTACTTC
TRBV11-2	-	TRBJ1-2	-	CASSTDSYGYTF	TGTGCCAGCAGCACCGACAGCTATGGCTACACCTTC
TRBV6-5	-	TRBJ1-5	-	CASSYSPEAQHF	TGTGCCAGCAGTTACAGCCCCGAAGCCCAGCATTTT
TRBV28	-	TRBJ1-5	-	CASRGETRNQPQHF	TGTGCCAGCAGGGGCGAGACAAGAAATCAGCCCCAGCATTTT
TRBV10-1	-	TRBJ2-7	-	CASSDNLGVLYEQYF	TGCGCCAGCAGTGATAATCTAGGGGTTCTCTACGAGCAGTACTTC
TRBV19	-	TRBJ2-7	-	CASKGDGVDEQYF	TGTGCCAGTAAGGGGGACGGGGTGGACGAGCAGTACTTC
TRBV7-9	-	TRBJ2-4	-	CASSSIRGAKNIQYF	TGTGCCAGCAGCTCCATCCGGGGAGCCAAAAACATTCAGTACTTC